This T cell receptor beta chain was profiled in a study of T cells in Graves' hyperthyroidism and ophthalmopathy. This clonotype was seen just once. Its specificity is unknown. A read error may explain this, as a much larger clone is one base away. Overall study results and limits: Peripheral blood also featured most of the thyroid clonotypes expanded above 0.001.

In making diagnoses, clinical symptoms, serum thyroxine and TRAb, thyroid ultrasound and orbital computed tomography were all used. RNA transcripts gave rise to amplified TCR beta CDR3 regions. Initially, a first-round RT-PCR of the TCR CDR3 employed the HTBI primer set. TCRdb re-called the multiplex PCR reads with MiXCR, one entry per CDR3 protein. The sample has hundreds of thousands of distinct CDR3 sequences, roughly 40% seen once. CDR3 size: 14 residues. Germline V CDR1 and CDR2: SNHLY, FYNNEI. The specimen was blood. The rearrangement uses TRBV2 and TRBJ2-7; the D is unclear. This TCR derives from a man between 18 and 29 years old with Graves' hyperthyroidism. The chain's CDR3 is CASKGSSSSCEQYF. In DNA form, the CDR3 reads TGTGCCAGCAAAGGGTCCTCGAGCTCCTGCGAGCAGTACTTC.